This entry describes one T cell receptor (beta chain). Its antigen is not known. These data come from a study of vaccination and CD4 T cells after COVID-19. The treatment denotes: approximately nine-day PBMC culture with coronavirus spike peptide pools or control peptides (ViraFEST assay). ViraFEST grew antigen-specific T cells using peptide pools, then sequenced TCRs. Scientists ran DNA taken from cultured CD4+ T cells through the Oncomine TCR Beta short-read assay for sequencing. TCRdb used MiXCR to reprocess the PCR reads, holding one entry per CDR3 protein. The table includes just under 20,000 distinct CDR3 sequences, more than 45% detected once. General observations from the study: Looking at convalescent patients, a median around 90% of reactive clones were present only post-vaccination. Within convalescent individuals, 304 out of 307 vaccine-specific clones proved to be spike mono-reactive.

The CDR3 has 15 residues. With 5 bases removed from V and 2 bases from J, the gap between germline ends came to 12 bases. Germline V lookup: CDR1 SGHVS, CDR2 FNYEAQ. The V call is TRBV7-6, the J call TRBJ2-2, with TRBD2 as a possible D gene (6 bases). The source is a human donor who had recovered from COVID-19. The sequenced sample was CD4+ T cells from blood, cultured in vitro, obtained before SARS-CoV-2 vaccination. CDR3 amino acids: CASSPRRGNTGELFF. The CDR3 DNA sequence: TGTGCCAGCAGCCCCCGGCGGGGAAACACCGGGGAGCTGTTTTTT.